Presented here are 22 T cell receptor beta chains from one specimen sequenced in a study of early T cells in non-severe SARS-CoV-2 infection. TCRdb used MiXCR to reprocess the 5' RACE reads, holding one entry per CDR3 protein. The sample comprises about 39,000 distinct CDR3 sequences, 4.5% to 7% of which are singletons, and 4% to 4.5% rests with the top ten. The input for sequencing was whole blood, taken at baseline. These receptors were collected from an adult who was a healthcare worker with PCR-confirmed SARS-CoV-2 infection or an uninfected control (not recorded which).

Many counts were recorded for this clonotype. The chain combines TRBV7-9 with TRBJ2-2; the D gene is possibly TRBD2 (6 bases). The V end lost 5 bases, the J end lost 0 bases, and 10 bases lay between the germline ends. This CDR3 is built from 15 residues. Germline assignment: CDR1 SEHNR and CDR2 FQNEAQ (reference sequence). For the CDR3, the DNA is TGTGCCAGCAGCCCCCGGGACTCGAACACCGGGGAGCTGTTTTTT. It encodes CASSPRDSNTGELFF.

This clonotype was counted many times. The chain is built from TRBV11-2 and TRBJ2-5; D remains ambiguous. Deletions cut 5 bases from V and 1 base from J, with 8 bases between. The germline V gene encodes CDR1 SGHAT and CDR2 FQNNGV. The CDR3 spans 13 residues. CDR3 region: CASSPAGQETQYF. CDR3 DNA: TGTGCCAGCAGCCCGGCAGGCCAAGAGACCCAGTACTTC.

This clonotype was detected ten times or more. The gene calls are TRBV6-6 and TRBJ1-1; D is unresolved. CDR1 and CDR2 (germline): MNHNY, SVGAGI (reference sequence). The CDR3 has 14 residues. Deletions cut 0 bases from V and 1 base from J, with 6 bases between. In DNA, the CDR3 is TGTGCCAGCAGTTACTCGGCCAGGAACACTGAAGCTTTCTTT. Amino acids: CASSYSARNTEAFF.

This clonotype has a count of ten or more. The gene calls are TRBV12-5 and TRBJ1-2, with 7 bases that match TRBD1. In germline, CDR1 is LGHNT, CDR2 FRNRAP. The CDR3 sequence is 15 residues long. J was trimmed by 6 bases and V by 6 bases; bases with no gene match: 13. CDR3 nucleotide sequence: TGTGCTAGTGGCCCCAAGACAGGGTTGATCCATGGCTACACCTTC. This sequence encodes CASGPKTGLIHGYTF.

By its share, this clonotype is medium-sized. CDR3 sequence reads: CSAFDNEQFF. Written as DNA, the CDR3 is TGCAGTGCCTTCGACAATGAGCAGTTCTTC. The chain carries TRBV20-1 and TRBJ2-1; no reliable D call. The V and J ends lost 6 bases and 5 bases respectively, with 5 bases between them. The CDR3 sequence is 10 residues long. CDR1 and CDR2 (germline): DFQATT, SNEGSKA (reference sequence).

This chain connects TRBV6-6 to TRBJ2-7; 7 bases are a match to TRBD1. J gave up 2 bases and V 5 bases, and 3 bases lay outside the gene matches. CDR3 length equals 13 residues. From germline, CDR1 is MNHNY and CDR2 SVGAGI (reference sequence). The chain's CDR3 is CASSAQGAYEQYF. DNA for the CDR3: TGTGCCAGCAGTGCGCAGGGGGCCTACGAGCAGTACTTC.

Remarks on this clonotype: It may be a read error: a sequence one base away is much more abundant. The gene calls are TRBV6-5 and TRBJ2-3; a weak D match, TRBD2 (5 bases). Per the germline V gene, CDR1 is MNHEY and CDR2 is SVGAGI. Trimming shortened V by 3 bases and J by 2 bases, and 15 bases separated the two germline ends. The CDR3 runs 16 residues. CDR3 protein: CASSYTLAESTDTQYF. The DNA of the CDR3 is TGTGCCAGCAGTTATACCCTAGCCGAGTCCACAGATACGCAGTATTTT.

This clonotype was observed at least ten times. The genes are TRBV30 and TRBJ2-3; perhaps TRBD2 as D (6 bases). This CDR3 spans 13 amino acids. The V gene lost 0 bases and the J gene lost 6 bases, with 10 bases spanning the gap. Germline V gene data show CDR1 as GTSNPN and CDR2 as SVGIG (reference sequence). The CDR3 loop is CAWSVRERDTQYF. Here the CDR3 DNA reads TGTGCCTGGAGTGTACGGGAGAGGGATACGCAGTATTTT.

The chain has TRBV10-3 and TRBJ2-1; tentatively, D is TRBD2 (5 bases). CDR1 is ENHRY and CDR2 is SYGVKD in the germline V gene. This CDR3 region has 11 residues. The V and J ends lost 5 bases and 10 bases respectively, with 9 bases between them. The CDR3 protein is CAISSREEQFF. CDR3 nucleotide sequence: TGTGCCATCAGTAGTAGGGAGGAGCAGTTCTTC.

This clonotype was seen repeatedly, ten times or more. CDR3 DNA sequence: TGTGCCAGCAGCTTAGCGTCGAGGCGGCAGTACTTC. Protein: CASSLASRRQYF. The gene calls are TRBV7-2 and TRBJ2-7; D is ambiguous. V was clipped by 0 bases and J by 9 bases, with 9 bases between them. CDR1 and CDR2 (germline): SGHTA, FQGNSA. The CDR3 covers 12 residues.

This clonotype has ten or more counts. The gene calls are TRBV5-1 and TRBJ1-1; D is unclear. V shed 0 bases and J shed 4 bases, with 13 bases lying between them. Per germline, CDR1 SGHRS and CDR2 YFSETQ. The CDR3 totals 15 residues. Written as DNA, the CDR3 is TGCGCCAGCAGCTTGGGTTCAGCGATATTCACTGAAGCTTTCTTT. Amino acids: CASSLGSAIFTEAFF.

This clonotype was recorded many times. This chain uses TRBV29-1 with TRBJ1-2; D is undetermined. Germline CDR1 SQVTM, CDR2 ANQGSEA. The ends were cut back, 2 bases at V and 2 bases at J, with 9 bases in the middle. CDR3 length: 13 amino acids. CDR3 amino acids: CSVEPVGNYGYTF. For the CDR3, the DNA is TGCAGCGTTGAACCGGTTGGCAACTATGGCTACACCTTC. The entire variable domain, with the rest obtained from reference TRBV29-1 and TRBJ1-2, is as follows: SAVISQKPSRDICQRGTSLTIQCQVDSQVTMMFWYRQQPGQSLTLIATANQGSEATYESGFVIDKFPISRPNLTFSTLTVSNMSPEDSSIYLCSVEPVGNYGYTFGSGTRLTVV.

The CDR3 nucleotides read TGTGCCAGCAGCCAGGGGCGTTATGATACGCAGTATTTT. It encodes CASSQGRYDTQYF. The genes are TRBV11-2 and TRBJ2-3, with D possibly matching TRBD1 (6 bases). This CDR3 has 13 residues. Trimming pared 5 bases from V and 6 bases from J, leaving 12 bases between. Per germline, CDR1 SGHAT and CDR2 FQNNGV. Based on the CDR3 plus reference TRBV11-2 and TRBJ2-3, the full variable domain is EAGVAQSPRYKIIEKRQSVAFWCNPISGHATLYWYQQILGQGPKLLIQFQNNGVVDDSQLPKDRFSAERLKGVDSTLKIQPAKLEDSAVYLCASSQGRYDTQYFGPGTRLTVL.

Ten or more counts support this clonotype. The gene calls are TRBV27 and TRBJ1-1; no reliable D call. This CDR3 has 13 residues. V gave up 2 bases and J gave up 3 bases, with 7 bases separating them. Germline V gives CDR1 MNHEY, CDR2 SMNVEV (reference sequence). CDR3 amino acids: CASSLKWHTEAFF. The CDR3 bases are TGTGCCAGCAGTTTAAAGTGGCACACTGAAGCTTTCTTT.

This clonotype was seen repeatedly, ten times or more. J is TRBJ2-7 and V is TRBV7-9, with TRBD1 identical over 8 bases. J gave up 3 bases and V 5 bases, and 9 bases lay outside the gene matches. Germline V CDR1 and CDR2: SEHNR, FQNEAQ (reference sequence). This CDR3 has 15 residues. The CDR3 nucleotides are TGTGCCAGCAGCCGGGGAGGTACAGGGGGCTACGAGCAGTACTTC. Translated: CASSRGGTGGYEQYF.

This clonotype has just a few counts. The rearrangement joins TRBV18 to TRBJ1-1, with unresolved D. Germline values: CDR1 KGHSH, CDR2 LQKENI. Trimming removed 5 bases from V and 6 bases from J, with 7 bases in between. The CDR3 is 11 amino acids. CDR3 DNA: TGTGCCAGCTCAGACCAATCTGAAGCTTTCTTT. Translating it yields CASSDQSEAFF.

The sample holds many counts of this clonotype. The chain recombines TRBV7-2 with TRBJ1-1, with unresolved D. V lost 7 bases, J lost 5 bases, and 20 bases lay in between. The germline V gene has CDR1 SGHTA and CDR2 FQGNSA. This CDR3 has 15 residues. For the CDR3, the DNA is TGTGCCAGCAACGGGCAGGTGGGTGGGTGGACTGAAGCTTTCTTT. This sequence encodes CASNGQVGGWTEAFF.

The chain recombines TRBV7-2 with TRBJ2-2; 7 bases are shared with TRBD2. V shed 1 base and J 6 bases; nucleotides not matched to a gene: 5. From germline, CDR1 is SGHTA and CDR2 FQGNSA. The CDR3 runs 15 residues. The CDR3 bases are TGTGCCAGCAGCTTAGTGGAGACTAGCTCCGGGGAGCTGTTTTTT. Translated, it gives CASSLVETSSGELFF. Based on the CDR3 plus reference TRBV7-2 and TRBJ2-2, the full variable domain is GAGVSQSPSNKVTEKGKDVELRCDPISGHTALYWYRQSLGQGLEFLIYFQGNSAPDKSGLPSDRFSAERTGGSVSTLTIQRTQQEDSAVYLCASSLVETSSGELFFGEGSRLTVL.

The chain recombines TRBV9 with TRBJ1-6; TRBD1 aligns across 10 bases. Per germline, CDR1 SGDLS and CDR2 YYNGEE. J gave up 8 bases and V 5 bases, and 16 bases lay outside the gene matches. The CDR3 covers 18 residues. The CDR3 is CASSERAGTGEQDSPLHF. The CDR3 DNA is TGTGCCAGCAGTGAGAGGGCCGGGACAGGGGAACAGGATTCACCCCTCCACTTT.

This clonotype was counted ten times or more. This sequence joins TRBV7-9 and TRBJ1-1, with D possibly being TRBD1 (5 bases). V lost 3 bases to trimming and J lost 1 base, with 9 bases between them. Germline CDR1 SEHNR, CDR2 FQNEAQ (reference sequence). CDR3 size: 14 residues. CDR3 nucleotide sequence: TGTGCCAGCAGCTTTTCGGGGACGAACACTGAAGCTTTCTTT. It codes for CASSFSGTNTEAFF. The full variable domain, rest sourced from reference TRBV7-9 and TRBJ1-1, is DTGVSQNPRHKITKRGQNVTFRCDPISEHNRLYWYRQTLGQGPEFLTYFQNEAQLEKSRLLSDRFSAERPKGSFSTLEIQRTEQGDSAMYLCASSFSGTNTEAFFGQGTRLTVV.

This clonotype has a count of ten or more. The rearrangement joins TRBV5-6 to TRBJ2-3; no clear D gene. CDR3 size: 13 residues. Trimming removed 4 bases at V and 9 bases at J, with 15 bases between. Germline V gene sequence: CDR1 SGHDT, CDR2 YYEEEE. The CDR3 is CASSLPGIGTQYF. As DNA, the CDR3 is TGTGCCAGCAGCCTGCCTGGAATTGGGACGCAGTATTTT.

This clonotype was counted at least ten times. J is TRBJ1-2 and V is TRBV7-2; D uncertain. Trimming took 7 bases from V and 0 from J, leaving 12 bases between them. The CDR3 covers 14 residues. Looked up from germline, CDR1 is SGHTA and CDR2 is FQGNSA. CDR3 protein: CASTPGVSNYGYTF. CDR3 in DNA: TGTGCCAGCACCCCCGGGGTCTCTAACTATGGCTACACCTTC.